Presented here are 12 T cell receptor beta chains from one specimen sequenced in a study of T-cell reconstitution after alpha-beta-depleted transplantation in children. Unique molecular identifiers were incorporated when the TCRbeta library was constructed. One entry per CDR3 protein results from TCRdb running MiXCR on the PCR reads. The repertoire holds 600,000 to 700,000 distinct CDR3 sequences, around 16% seen once, with 1.1% in the top ten. Sequenced here: PBMCs from the stem cell graft donor, sampled from the stem cell graft. The receptor source for this set is a human donor who donated a stem cell graft to a child with acute myeloid leukemia.

The chain uses TRBV5-1 and TRBJ2-6, with D possibly TRBD2 on 6 matching bases. Trimming took 5 bases from V and 0 from J, leaving 18 bases between them. The CDR3 has 18 amino acids. The V gene's germline CDR1 is SGHRS and CDR2 YFSETQ. The DNA of the CDR3 is TGCGCCAGCAGACAATCCCCGGGACTCAGCTCTGGGGCCAACGTCCTGACTTTC. Translation gives CASRQSPGLSSGANVLTF.

This clonotype was observed a handful of times. The chain joins TRBV29-1 to TRBJ1-4; D unresolved. Germline loops: CDR1 SQVTM, CDR2 ANQGSEA. The CDR3 runs 11 residues. Trimming left V 6 bases short and J 5 bases short, with 7 bases between. CDR3 in DNA: TGCAGCGTCGCAGTAAATGAAAAACTGTTTTTT. Amino acids: CSVAVNEKLFF.

In this sample, this clonotype turned up many times. The V gene is TRBV29-1, the J gene TRBJ2-4; D gene uncertain. CDR1 is SQVTM, CDR2 ANQGSEA, per germline. The ends were cut back, 1 base at V and 5 bases at J, with 9 bases in the middle. The CDR3 consists of 13 residues. DNA of the CDR3: TGCAGCGTTGAAGCAGATACGGAAAACATTCAGTACTTC. Its translation is CSVEADTENIQYF.

In this sample, this clonotype turned up once. The chain combines TRBV7-8 with TRBJ1-5, with D unresolved. In germline, CDR1 is SGHVS, CDR2 FQNEAQ. This CDR3 has 16 amino acids. Trimming took 0 bases from V and 2 from J, leaving 11 bases between them. The DNA of the CDR3 is TGTGCCAGCAGCTTAGCAATCGGGAGAGGCAATCAGCCCCAGCATTTT. Translation gives CASSLAIGRGNQPQHF.

Details on this clonotype: This sequence may be a read error, since a much larger clone differs from it by one base. The chain links TRBV6-5 to TRBJ2-7, with D unclear. Germline CDR1 MNHEY, CDR2 SVGAGI. This CDR3 spans 15 amino acids. The CDR3 nucleotides are TGTGCCAGCAGTTACTCACTACACCGCTCCTACGACCAGTACTTC. Its translation: CASSYSLHRSYDQYF.

This clonotype was seen only a few times. V gene TRBV7-2 combines with J gene TRBJ2-5; D perhaps matches TRBD2 (7 bases). CDR3 size: 13 residues. Germline CDR1 is SGHTA and CDR2 is FQGNSA. V was cut by 8 bases and J by 5 bases, with 15 bases left in between. CDR3 in amino acids: CASGGARMETQYF. CDR3 DNA: TGTGCCAGCGGGGGGGCGCGTATGGAGACCCAGTACTTC.

As for this clonotype: A read error may produce the germline difference seen at one junction end. The chain uses TRBV7-9 and TRBJ2-7, with TRBD1 identical over 7 bases. The CDR3 sequence is 14 residues long. Germline CDR1 SEHNR, CDR2 FQNEAQ (reference sequence). CDR3 loop: CASNLGGQFYEQYF. The CDR3 region has the DNA TGTGCCAGCAACTTAGGGGGACAGTTCTACGAGCAGTACTTC.

This clonotype was seen more than once but under ten times. V gene TRBV20-1 combines with J gene TRBJ2-7, with TRBD2 as a possible D gene (5 bases). Germline CDR1 and CDR2: DFQATT and SNEGSKA (reference sequence). CDR3 length equals 13 residues. V shed 3 bases and J shed 0 bases, with 9 bases lying between them. DNA for the CDR3: TGCAGTGCTAGTCCAGCGGACTCCTACGAGCAGTACTTC. This sequence encodes CSASPADSYEQYF.

This clonotype was counted at least ten times. The rearrangement joins TRBV6-6 to TRBJ1-1; D not resolved. In germline, CDR1 is MNHNY, CDR2 SVGAGI (reference sequence). With 4 bases removed from V and 5 bases from J, the gap between germline ends came to 11 bases. CDR3 size: 13 residues. The CDR3 here is CASSWRQATEAFF. Here the CDR3 DNA reads TGTGCCAGCAGTTGGAGGCAGGCGACTGAAGCTTTCTTT.

The genes are TRBV12-3 or TRBV12-4 and TRBJ1-4; no clear D gene. The CDR3 spans 12 residues. V was cut by 8 bases and J by 1 base, with 5 bases left in between. The CDR3 spells CASRQTNEKLFF. The CDR3 DNA follows: TGTGCCAGCCGTCAAACTAATGAAAAACTGTTTTTT.

V gene TRBV10-2 combines with J gene TRBJ1-2, with D possibly being TRBD1 (5 bases). Germline values: CDR1 WSHSY, CDR2 SAAADI. V was trimmed by 0 bases and J by 6 bases, leaving 8 bases between them. The CDR3 is 13 residues long. The DNA for the CDR3 is TGCGCCAGCAGTGAGTCGGGGGGGAATGGCTACACCTTC. Protein sequence: CASSESGGNGYTF.

This clonotype was picked up many times. This chain joins TRBV20-1 and TRBJ2-4, with D maybe TRBD1 (5 bases). This CDR3 spans 12 amino acids. Germline CDR1 is DFQATT and CDR2 is SNEGSKA (reference sequence). V lost 3 bases to trimming and J lost 9 bases, with 12 bases between them. The chain's CDR3 is CSARRQGSIQYF. Here the CDR3 DNA reads TGCAGTGCTAGGAGGCAGGGAAGCATTCAGTACTTC.